Listed here are 14 T cell receptor beta chains from one sample, sequenced in a study of T cells in Graves' hyperthyroidism and ophthalmopathy. Using RNA transcripts as the source, TCR beta CDR3 regions were amplified. The primer set for the first-round RT-PCR of the TCR CDR3 was HTBI. MiXCR, run by TCRdb on the multiplex PCR reads, gives a single entry per CDR3 protein. This repertoire shows approximately 620,000 distinct CDR3 sequences, around 16% found once; its top ten account for 2.5% to 4%. The source material was blood. These TCRs come from a woman in her thirties or forties with Graves' ophthalmopathy.

This clonotype showed up just a few times. The chain has TRBV7-9 and TRBJ1-4, with a weak D call TRBD1 (5 bases). Germline V gene sequence: CDR1 SEHNR, CDR2 FQNEAQ (reference sequence). Trimming removed 5 bases at V and 3 bases at J, with 19 bases between. This CDR3 has 17 amino acids. The CDR3 coding sequence is TGTGCCAGCAGCCCTCGCGCGACGGGGCCGCCTAATGAAAAACTGTTTTTT. This encodes CASSPRATGPPNEKLFF. Full variable domain (outside the CDR3, taken from reference TRBV7-9 and TRBJ1-4): DTGVSQNPRHKITKRGQNVTFRCDPISEHNRLYWYRQTLGQGPEFLTYFQNEAQLEKSRLLSDRFSAERPKGSFSTLEIQRTEQGDSAMYLCASSPRATGPPNEKLFFGSGTQLSVL.

In this sample, this clonotype turned up a few times. The chain couples TRBV15 to TRBJ2-6; TRBD1 agrees at 7 bases. Germline V gene sequence: CDR1 LNHNV, CDR2 YYDKDF (reference sequence). The length of the CDR3 is 16 residues. The junction had 2 bases not matched to a gene; V was cut back by 3 bases and J by 0 bases. The CDR3 reads CATSSSGGSGANVLTF. CDR3 sequence (DNA): TGTGCCACCAGCAGCTCAGGGGGCTCTGGGGCCAACGTCCTGACTTTC.

This clonotype was detected many times. The rearrangement joins TRBV20-1 to TRBJ2-3; 14 bases fit TRBD2. In germline, CDR1 is DFQATT, CDR2 SNEGSKA (reference sequence). The V segment lost 8 bases and the J segment 5 bases; nucleotides outside the gene matches: 6. This CDR3 comprises 14 residues. CDR3 region: CSTGLAGAGDTQYF. In DNA, the CDR3 is TGCAGTACGGGACTAGCGGGAGCAGGAGATACGCAGTATTTT.

This clonotype has a count of ten or more. The rearrangement links TRBV30 to TRBJ2-1; D is unclear. Trimming shortened V by 1 base and J by 10 bases, and 11 bases separated the two germline ends. The CDR3 is 12 residues long. Germline assignment: CDR1 GTSNPN and CDR2 SVGIG (reference sequence). Here the CDR3 reads CAWSGTSVEQFF. DNA for the CDR3: TGTGCCTGGAGTGGGACCTCCGTGGAGCAGTTCTTC.

The chain couples TRBV6-1 to TRBJ2-7; TRBD2 is a possible D gene (5 bases). Trimming took 10 bases from V and 0 from J, leaving 10 bases between them. The CDR3 runs to 12 residues. Germline values: CDR1 MNHNS, CDR2 SASEGT. The DNA for the CDR3 is TGTGCCACGGAGACTACCTCCTACGAGCAGTACTTC. This codes for CATETTSYEQYF.

The rearrangement joins TRBV6-1 to TRBJ2-5; TRBD2 aligns across 12 bases. The CDR3 is 16 residues long. CDR1 and CDR2 (germline): MNHNS, SASEGT. The V gene end was trimmed by 5 bases and the J gene end by 7 bases; junction bases not matched to a gene: 11. Written as DNA, the CDR3 is TGTGCCAGCAGTCTCCTGACTAGCGGGAGTCGAGGGACCCAGTACTTC. Amino acids: CASSLLTSGSRGTQYF.

The table lists this clonotype with a few counts. The V gene is TRBV27, the J gene TRBJ1-2, with unresolved D. This CDR3 comprises 13 residues. Trimming shortened V by 4 bases and J by 5 bases, and 11 bases separated the two germline ends. Germline V gene sequence: CDR1 MNHEY, CDR2 SMNVEV (reference sequence). In DNA form, the CDR3 reads TGTGCCAGCAGTTCCCTCCCCACATATGGCTACACCTTC. It specifies CASSSLPTYGYTF.

The chain uses TRBV5-1 and TRBJ1-1; D uncertain. The CDR3 totals 18 residues. Germline V gene lookup returns CDR1 SGHRS and CDR2 YFSETQ. The V gene lost 2 bases and the J gene lost 5 bases, with 25 bases spanning the gap. The CDR3 loop reads CASSFVGLRPGSGTEAFF. DNA of the CDR3: TGCGCCAGCAGCTTCGTGGGCCTGCGGCCGGGCAGTGGTACTGAAGCTTTCTTT.

The table lists this clonotype with many counts. V is TRBV6-1 and J is TRBJ2-1; 7 bases align to TRBD1. The CDR3 sequence is 16 residues long. V gave up 2 bases and J gave up 1 base; unmatched junction bases: 5. Germline assignment: CDR1 MNHNS and CDR2 SASEGT. Here the CDR3 DNA reads TGTGCCAGCAGTGAACGACAGGGCCGTTCCTACAATGAGCAGTTCTTC. It encodes CASSERQGRSYNEQFF.

This clonotype was seen repeatedly, ten times or more. The chain combines TRBV11-3 with TRBJ2-7; D might be TRBD2 (7 bases). In germline, CDR1 is SGHNT, CDR2 YENEEA. The CDR3 spans 11 residues. V gave up 9 bases and J gave up 7 bases, with 13 bases separating them. CDR3: CARGGGLEQYF. CDR3 bases: TGTGCCAGGGGGGGGGGGCTTGAGCAGTACTTC.

The chain recombines TRBV2 with TRBJ1-6, with a weak D call TRBD1 (6 bases). Germline V CDR1 and CDR2: SNHLY, FYNNEI. V was shortened by 3 bases and J by 2 bases, with 17 bases between the two germline ends. The CDR3 is 18 residues long. This CDR3 reads CASSDHWDTLTYNSPLHF. CDR3 coding DNA: TGTGCCAGCAGTGATCATTGGGACACTCTCACCTATAATTCACCCCTCCACTTT.

This clonotype was seen at least ten times. The chain couples TRBV20-1 to TRBJ2-3, with D possibly TRBD2 on 6 matching bases. V shed 2 bases and J shed 6 bases, with 12 bases lying between them. Germline V gene data show CDR1 as DFQATT and CDR2 as SNEGSKA (reference sequence). The CDR3 covers 13 residues. The CDR3 reads CSARSLAWDTQYF. The CDR3 DNA follows: TGCAGTGCTAGATCACTAGCCTGGGATACGCAGTATTTT.

This clonotype was recorded at least ten times. This chain links TRBV2 with TRBJ1-2, with a tentative D call TRBD1 (5 bases). The CDR3 has 13 amino acids. Germline V gene data show CDR1 as SNHLY and CDR2 as FYNNEI. V lost 6 bases and J 2 bases, leaving 10 bases between the germline ends. In DNA, the CDR3 is TGTGCCAGCAGATGGCAGGGAAACTATGGCTACACCTTC. The encoded protein is CASRWQGNYGYTF.

This clonotype was seen more than once but under ten times. The V gene is TRBV28, the J gene TRBJ2-4; TRBD1 matches 9 bases. Per germline, CDR1 MDHEN and CDR2 SYDVKM. The CDR3 runs 12 residues. The ends lost 11 bases at V and 4 bases at J; junction bases unmatched: 3. The DNA of the CDR3 is TGTGCCTGCGGGACAGGGAAAAACATTCAGTACTTC. Translating gives CACGTGKNIQYF.